The 9 T cell receptor beta chains below come from one sample, sequenced in a study of early T cells in non-severe SARS-CoV-2 infection. MiXCR, applied by TCRdb to the 5' RACE reads, yields one record per CDR3 protein. This table holds approximately 110,000 distinct CDR3 sequences, just under 15% found once. The sample was whole blood. Receptors were obtained from an adult who was a healthcare worker with PCR-confirmed SARS-CoV-2 infection or an uninfected control (not recorded which).

The chain joins TRBV20-1 to TRBJ1-3, with a weak D call TRBD1 (5 bases). Germline lookup yields CDR1 DFQATT and CDR2 SNEGSKA (reference sequence). Between the trimmed V and J ends, which lost 7 bases and 4 bases, there was a span of 14 bases. The CDR3 totals 13 residues. The CDR3 region has the DNA TGCAGTGGATTGGATGGGGGAGGAAACACCATATATTTT. This gives the protein CSGLDGGGNTIYF.

The chain links TRBV12-3 or TRBV12-4 to TRBJ1-2, with D tentatively TRBD1 (5 bases). V was trimmed by 4 bases and J by 4 bases, leaving 16 bases between them. This CDR3 has 15 residues. CDR3: CASSSRRASGYGYTF. The DNA for the CDR3 is TGTGCCAGCAGTTCTCGCAGGGCGTCGGGCTATGGCTACACCTTC.

In this sample, this clonotype turned up a few times. This sequence joins TRBV13 and TRBJ1-1; possible D gene TRBD1, 6 bases. CDR3 size: 14 residues. Trimming removed 6 bases at V and 4 bases at J, with 15 bases between. Germline V gives CDR1 PRHDT, CDR2 FYEKMQ (reference sequence). Written as DNA, the CDR3 is TGTGCCAGCAGAGAGTGGGGGCGGGCCACTGAAGCTTTCTTT. It codes for CASREWGRATEAFF.

This clonotype was detected a few times. This chain uses TRBV7-8 with TRBJ1-6; possibly TRBD1 for D (6 bases). CDR1 and CDR2 (germline): SGHVS, FQNEAQ. V lost 3 bases and J lost 8, with 14 bases in between. This CDR3 has 15 residues. CDR3 loop: CASSFPGRGDSPLHF. The CDR3 DNA reads TGTGCCAGCAGCTTCCCTGGCAGGGGTGATTCACCCCTCCACTTT.

This clonotype was observed a handful of times. The chain is built from TRBV27 and TRBJ1-6; TRBD1 matches at 7 bases. V shed 5 bases, J shed 6 bases, and the junction held 7 bases outside the gene matches. The CDR3 spans 15 residues. Germline loops: CDR1 MNHEY, CDR2 SMNVEV (reference sequence). The CDR3 coding sequence is TGTGCCAGCAGTCCTGGGACAGTCCGTAATTCACCCCTCCACTTT. Encoded protein: CASSPGTVRNSPLHF.

V usage is TRBV15 and J usage is TRBJ1-5; D call uncertain. The V gene's germline CDR1 is LNHNV and CDR2 YYDKDF (reference sequence). With 4 bases removed from V and 4 bases from J, the gap between germline ends came to 5 bases. The length of the CDR3 is 12 residues. The CDR3 spells CATSNANQPQHF. The CDR3 region has the DNA TGTGCCACCAGCAATGCGAATCAGCCCCAGCATTTT.

The V gene is TRBV27, the J gene TRBJ2-7, with D tentatively TRBD1 (5 bases). The germline CDR1 and CDR2 sequences are MNHEY and SMNVEV (reference sequence). CDR3 length: 15 amino acids. Deletions cut 6 bases from V and 1 base from J, with 16 bases between. CDR3 DNA: TGTGCCAGCAGGGGGCTTCAAGACCGTTCCTACGAGCAGTACTTC. Its protein product is CASRGLQDRSYEQYF.

The chain joins TRBV12-3 or TRBV12-4 to TRBJ2-1, with 12 bases matching TRBD2. This CDR3 spans 15 amino acids. V lost 5 bases and J lost 1; bases outside the gene matches: 0. In DNA form, the CDR3 reads TGTGCCAGCAGTACTAGCGGGGGGTCCTACAATGAGCAGTTCTTC. Its translation: CASSTSGGSYNEQFF.

This clonotype was observed a handful of times. The chain uses TRBV29-1 and TRBJ2-5, with 10 bases matching TRBD2. Germline V gene sequence: CDR1 SQVTM, CDR2 ANQGSEA. The V gene end was trimmed by 7 bases and the J gene end by 3 bases; junction bases not matched to a gene: 11. There are 15 residues in the CDR3. As DNA, the CDR3 is TGCAGCGCCCGTTCCAGCGGGGGGGTAAAAGAGACCCAGTACTTC. Translation gives CSARSSGGVKETQYF.